This entry features one TCR beta chain sequence. Its antigen is as yet unknown. The sample is drawn from a study of cytomegalovirus exposure and HLA in healthy donors. Primers for the PCR totalled 60 Vbeta and 13 Jbeta. Assay used: immunoSEQ multiplex PCR; TCRdb lists only in-frame clones, some missing. The sample shows 160,000 or so clones, 75% to 80% of them seen only once. Study-level results: Several V segments, TRBV6-2 and TRBV6-3 among them, could not be told apart and were dropped. One later analysis reportedly identified an Asian-associated ancestry cluster that showed fewer N-insertions than the roughly 700-donor mean.

V was pared by 1 base and J by 3 bases, with 16 bases between. Per the germline V gene, CDR1 is SGHDN and CDR2 is FVKESK. This CDR3 comprises 16 residues. The V and J genes are TRBV14 and TRBJ2-7; the D gene is possibly TRBD2 (5 bases). Sequenced: PBMCs. The sequence was collected from a man aged 35 to 55 in good health and CMV-seropositive. CDR3 sequence (DNA): TGTGCCAGCAGCCAAGTGGGGAGCGGAACGTACTACGAGCAGTACTTC. As protein: CASSQVGSGTYYEQYF.